These 23 T cell receptor beta chains were all obtained from the same sample, sequenced in a study of identical twins. Each CDR3 protein gets one entry after TCRdb re-called the 5' RACE reads with MiXCR. The sample consists of 700,000 or so distinct CDR3 sequences, about 20% of them appearing once. The same data also contributed to another study, on T cells expressing NK-cell markers.

Sequencing was carried out using PBMCs. The source is a woman under 30 in good health.

This clonotype was seen ten or more times. The CDR3 sequence is CASSSTRSGRDEQYF. The CDR3 DNA reads as TGCGCCAGCAGTTCGACGAGGAGCGGGAGGGACGAGCAGTACTTC. V and J are TRBV5-1 and TRBJ2-7; the match to TRBD2 covers 10 bases. Germline V gives CDR1 SGHRS, CDR2 YFSETQ. With 5 bases clipped from V and 5 bases from J, the junction kept 10 bases outside the gene matches. There are 15 residues in the CDR3.

In its sample, this clonotype was seen many times. V gene TRBV6-6 combines with J gene TRBJ2-7; 7 bases agree with TRBD2. The CDR3 length is 13 residues. Germline loops: CDR1 MNHNY, CDR2 SVGAGI (reference sequence). The V segment lost 6 bases and the J segment 1 base; nucleotides outside the gene matches: 3. The DNA for the CDR3 is TGTGCCAGCAGAGGGACTACTTCCTACGAGCAGTACTTC. This translates into CASRGTTSYEQYF.

This chain links TRBV7-9 with TRBJ1-2; D is perhaps TRBD1 (6 bases). There are 16 residues in the CDR3. Germline CDR1 is SEHNR and CDR2 is FQNEAQ (reference sequence). Trimming shortened V by 1 base and J by 4 bases, and 16 bases separated the two germline ends. CDR3 sequence: CASSLGDAGRGYGYTF. The CDR3 DNA is TGTGCCAGCAGCTTAGGTGATGCTGGCAGGGGCTATGGCTACACCTTC. Based on the CDR3 plus reference TRBV7-9 and TRBJ1-2, the full variable domain is DTGVSQNPRHKITKRGQNVTFRCDPISEHNRLYWYRQTLGQGPEFLTYFQNEAQLEKSRLLSDRFSAERPKGSFSTLEIQRTEQGDSAMYLCASSLGDAGRGYGYTFGSGTRLTVV.

The table lists this clonotype with a few counts. This rearrangement joins TRBV10-3 to TRBJ2-3; D call uncertain. Germline CDR1 reads ENHRY; CDR2 reads SYGVKD. The CDR3 consists of 13 residues. V was cut by 5 bases and J by 4 bases, with 10 bases left in between. The DNA of the CDR3 is TGTGCCATCAGTCTATTGCCCGCAGATACGCAGTATTTT. It encodes CAISLLPADTQYF.

The rearrangement links TRBV20-1 to TRBJ2-1; 7 nucleotides agree with TRBD2. Germline CDR1 reads DFQATT; CDR2 reads SNEGSKA (reference sequence). This CDR3 spans 12 amino acids. The CDR3 spells CGSGETNNEQFF. CDR3 bases: TGCGGGAGCGGGGAAACAAACAATGAGCAGTTCTTC.

CDR3 residues: CASSRDHRKSTDTQYF. The CDR3 coding sequence is TGCGCCAGCAGCCGGGACCACAGAAAAAGCACAGATACGCAGTATTTT. The V gene is TRBV5-1, the J gene TRBJ2-3; either TRBD1 or TRBD2 may fit D (5 bases each). CDR3 length: 16 residues. V was cut by 4 bases and J by 0 bases, with 15 bases left in between. CDR1 is SGHRS, CDR2 YFSETQ, per germline.

This clonotype was counted only a few times. The chain combines TRBV6-1 with TRBJ2-3; the D gene is possibly TRBD2 (6 bases). The CDR3 loop spans 14 amino acids. CDR1 is MNHNS and CDR2 is SASEGT in the germline V gene. The V end lost 8 bases, the J end lost 2 bases, and 14 bases lay between the germline ends. CDR3 in DNA: TGTGCCAGCGTGGCGGGGTCACACACAGATACGCAGTATTTT. Its protein is CASVAGSHTDTQYF.

This clonotype was found a few times. The J gene is TRBJ2-5, the V gene TRBV7-2; the match to TRBD2 covers 11 bases. The CDR3 totals 15 residues. Germline CDR1 is SGHTA and CDR2 is FQGNSA. V lost 5 bases and J lost 7; bases outside the gene matches: 9. CDR3 in amino acids: CASSAPGLAVGTQYF. DNA of the CDR3: TGTGCCAGCAGCGCTCCGGGACTAGCGGTGGGGACCCAGTACTTC.

This clonotype was counted a single time. The chain employs TRBV5-1 and TRBJ2-7; a weak D match, TRBD1 (5 bases). This CDR3 is built from 15 residues. Between the trimmed V and J ends, which lost 4 bases and 4 bases, there was a span of 18 bases. The germline CDR1 and CDR2 sequences are SGHRS and YFSETQ. The CDR3 coding sequence is TGCGCCAGCAGCATTGACGGGCAGGGTCTTTACGAGCAGTACTTC. This gives the protein CASSIDGQGLYEQYF.

This clonotype has a handful of counts. The genes are TRBV20-1 and TRBJ2-1; TRBD1 agrees at 8 bases. Germline V lookup: CDR1 DFQATT, CDR2 SNEGSKA (reference sequence). The CDR3 spans 14 residues. Trimming at V came to 4 bases and at J to 6 bases, leaving 8 bases not matched to a gene. Written as DNA, the CDR3 is TGCAGTGCTACCTGGACAGGGTTTCCCAATGAGCAGTTCTTC. Translation gives CSATWTGFPNEQFF.

This sequence joins TRBV20-1 and TRBJ2-1; 9 nucleotides line up with TRBD2. Germline V lookup: CDR1 DFQATT, CDR2 SNEGSKA (reference sequence). The CDR3 is made up of 15 amino acids. V shed 4 bases and J 4 bases; nucleotides not matched to a gene: 8. The CDR3, as DNA: TGCAGTGCTACCCATCTAGCGGGATCATACAATGAGCAGTTCTTC. Amino acid sequence: CSATHLAGSYNEQFF.

The chain has TRBV7-9 and TRBJ2-5; D is ambiguous. The germline CDR1 and CDR2 sequences are SEHNR and FQNEAQ (reference sequence). Trimming took 4 bases from V and 1 from J, leaving 19 bases between them. The CDR3 spans 17 residues. The DNA for the CDR3 is TGTGCCAGCAGCTCACAACATGGAAGCCCCCTCCAAGAGACCCAGTACTTC. It specifies CASSSQHGSPLQETQYF.

The chain recombines TRBV5-1 with TRBJ2-3, with 8 nucleotides matching TRBD2. The germline V gene has CDR1 SGHRS and CDR2 YFSETQ. The CDR3 totals 14 residues. Trimming took 4 bases from V and 2 from J; bases not matched to a gene: 3. CDR3: CASSTSGYTDTQYF. Here the CDR3 DNA reads TGCGCCAGCAGCACTAGCGGTTACACAGATACGCAGTATTTT.

V is TRBV6-1 and J is TRBJ1-2, with 11 bases fitting TRBD1. With V trimmed by 6 bases and J by 5 bases, 8 bases remained unmatched. CDR3 length: 15 amino acids. In germline, CDR1 is MNHNS, CDR2 SASEGT. The CDR3 DNA reads as TGTGCCAGCAGGCTCACCAGGGACAGGGGGTATGGCTACACCTTC. Amino acid sequence: CASRLTRDRGYGYTF.

V usage is TRBV12-3 or TRBV12-4 and J usage is TRBJ2-5; D ambiguous. This CDR3 spans 14 amino acids. Trimming took off 3 bases at V and 1 base at J, with 9 bases between the two ends. The CDR3 reads CASSFRHIQETQYF. In nucleotides, the CDR3 is TGTGCCAGCAGTTTCCGGCACATCCAAGAGACCCAGTACTTC.

The J gene is TRBJ2-7, the V gene TRBV27, with 7 bases identical to TRBD1. CDR3 size: 13 residues. V was pared by 8 bases and J by 4 bases, with 8 bases of the junction left unmatched. Germline V gene lookup returns CDR1 MNHEY and CDR2 SMNVEV (reference sequence). The CDR3 region is CASAYTGVYEQYF. CDR3 bases: TGTGCCAGCGCTTATACAGGGGTTTACGAGCAGTACTTC.

This sequence joins TRBV5-1 and TRBJ2-7; 8 bases are shared with TRBD1. From germline, CDR1 is SGHRS and CDR2 YFSETQ. The CDR3 sequence is 13 residues long. Trimming took 6 bases from V and 2 from J; bases not matched to a gene: 4. CDR3 region: CASTGGQAYEQYF. CDR3 DNA sequence: TGCGCCAGCACTGGGGGACAGGCCTACGAGCAGTACTTC.

J is TRBJ2-1 and V is TRBV9, with D uncertain. V gave up 7 bases and J gave up 8 bases, with 16 bases separating them. Germline lookup yields CDR1 SGDLS and CDR2 YYNGEE. The CDR3 sequence is 13 residues long. CDR3 sequence: CASGRETNHEQFF. CDR3 DNA: TGTGCCAGCGGTCGTGAGACCAACCATGAGCAGTTCTTC. The full variable domain, in which reference TRBV9 and TRBJ2-1 provide the parts outside the CDR3, is DSGVTQTPKHLITATGQRVTLRCSPRSGDLSVYWYQQSLDQGLQFLIQYYNGEERAKGNILERFSAQQFPDLHSELNLSSLELGDSALYFCASGRETNHEQFFGPGTRLTVL.

The rearrangement joins TRBV9 to TRBJ2-2, with a possible D match to TRBD2 (6 bases). Per the germline V gene, CDR1 is SGDLS and CDR2 is YYNGEE. Trimming left V 2 bases short and J 7 bases short, with 15 bases between. CDR3 size: 15 residues. The CDR3: CASSVQSRGIGELFF. Here the CDR3 DNA reads TGTGCCAGCAGCGTGCAGAGTCGGGGGATCGGGGAGCTGTTTTTT.

The chain is built from TRBV10-1 and TRBJ2-3; weak D call: TRBD1 (5 bases). The CDR3 is 14 amino acids. From germline, CDR1 is WNHNN and CDR2 SYGVQD (reference sequence). V lost 1 base, J lost 4 bases, and 9 bases lay in between. The CDR3 is CASSEFGRADTQYF. The CDR3 region has the DNA TGCGCCAGCAGTGAGTTTGGCAGGGCAGATACGCAGTATTTT.

CDR3 sequence: CASSLRPTDYEQYF. The CDR3 bases are TGTGCCAGCAGCTTACGTCCGACAGACTACGAGCAGTACTTC. The chain recombines TRBV7-9 with TRBJ2-7; possible D gene TRBD1, 5 bases. In germline, CDR1 is SEHNR, CDR2 FQNEAQ (reference sequence). V lost 2 bases to trimming and J lost 3 bases, with 11 bases between them. The CDR3 is made up of 14 amino acids. Full variable domain (outside the CDR3, taken from reference TRBV7-9 and TRBJ2-7): DTGVSQNPRHKITKRGQNVTFRCDPISEHNRLYWYRQTLGQGPEFLTYFQNEAQLEKSRLLSDRFSAERPKGSFSTLEIQRTEQGDSAMYLCASSLRPTDYEQYFGPGTRLTVT.

The chain has TRBV20-1 and TRBJ2-5, with 12 positions matching TRBD2. Germline lookup yields CDR1 DFQATT and CDR2 SNEGSKA (reference sequence). V dropped 4 bases and J dropped 4; count of bases not matched to a gene: 16. The CDR3 runs to 18 residues. CDR3 in DNA: TGCAGTGCTATTTCCCATATGCCACTAGCGGGAGGAGGAGAGACCCAGTACTTC. Its translation: CSAISHMPLAGGGETQYF.

This clonotype was counted ten times or more. Mismatch with germline at one junction end may stem from a read error. The chain joins TRBV20-1 to TRBJ2-1; no firm D call. From germline, CDR1 is DFQATT and CDR2 SNEGSKA (reference sequence). The CDR3 covers 11 residues. This CDR3 reads CSASRQVSQLF. In DNA, the CDR3 is TGCAGTGCTAGCCGGCAGGTCTCACAGCTCTTC.